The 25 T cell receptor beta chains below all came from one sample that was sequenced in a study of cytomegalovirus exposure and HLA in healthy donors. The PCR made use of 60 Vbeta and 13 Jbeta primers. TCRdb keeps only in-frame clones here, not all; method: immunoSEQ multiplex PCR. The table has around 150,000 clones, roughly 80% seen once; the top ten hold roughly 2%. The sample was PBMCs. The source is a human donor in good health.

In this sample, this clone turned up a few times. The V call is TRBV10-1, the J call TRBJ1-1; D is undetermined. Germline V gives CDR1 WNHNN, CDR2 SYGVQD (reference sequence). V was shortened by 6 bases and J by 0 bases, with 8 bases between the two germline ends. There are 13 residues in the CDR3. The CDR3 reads CASRRAVNTEAFF. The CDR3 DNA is TGCGCCAGCAGGAGGGCTGTGAACACTGAAGCTTTCTTT.

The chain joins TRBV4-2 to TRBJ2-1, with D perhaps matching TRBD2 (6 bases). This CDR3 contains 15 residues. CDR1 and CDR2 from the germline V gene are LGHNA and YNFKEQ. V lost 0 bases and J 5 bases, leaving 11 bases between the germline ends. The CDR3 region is CASSQDPGLHNEQFF. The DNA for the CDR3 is TGTGCCAGCAGCCAAGATCCGGGACTTCACAATGAGCAGTTCTTC.

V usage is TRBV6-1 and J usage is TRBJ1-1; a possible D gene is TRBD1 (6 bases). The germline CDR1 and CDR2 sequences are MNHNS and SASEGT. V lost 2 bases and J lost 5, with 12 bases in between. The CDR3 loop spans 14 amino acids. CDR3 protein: CASSEIQGMTEAFF. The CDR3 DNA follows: TGTGCCAGCAGTGAAATACAGGGTATGACTGAAGCTTTCTTT.

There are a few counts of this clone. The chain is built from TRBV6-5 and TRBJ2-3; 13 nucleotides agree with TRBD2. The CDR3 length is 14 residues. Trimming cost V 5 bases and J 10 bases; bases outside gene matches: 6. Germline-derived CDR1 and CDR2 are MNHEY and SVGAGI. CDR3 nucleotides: TGTGCCAGCAGTCGTCCGGGACTAGCGGGGCCGCAGTATTTT. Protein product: CASSRPGLAGPQYF.

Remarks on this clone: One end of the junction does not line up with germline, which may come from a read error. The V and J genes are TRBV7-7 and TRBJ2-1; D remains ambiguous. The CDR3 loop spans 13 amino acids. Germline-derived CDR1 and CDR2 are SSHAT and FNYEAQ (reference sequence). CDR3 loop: CASSLDNYNEQFF. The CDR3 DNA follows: TGTGCTAGCAGCTTAGACAACTACAATGAGCAGTTCTTC.

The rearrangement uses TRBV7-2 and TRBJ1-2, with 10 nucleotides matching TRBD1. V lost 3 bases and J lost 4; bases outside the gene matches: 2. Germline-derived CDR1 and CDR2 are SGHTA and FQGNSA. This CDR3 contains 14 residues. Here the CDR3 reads CASSLDRGSYGYTF. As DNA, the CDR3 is TGTGCCAGCAGCTTGGACAGGGGGTCCTATGGCTACACCTTC.

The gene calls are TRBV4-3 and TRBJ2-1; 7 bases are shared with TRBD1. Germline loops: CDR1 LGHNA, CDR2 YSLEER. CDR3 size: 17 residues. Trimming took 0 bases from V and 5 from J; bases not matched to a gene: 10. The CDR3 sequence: CASSQDGPGDSNNEQFF. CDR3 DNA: TGCGCCAGCAGCCAAGATGGACCAGGGGACAGCAACAATGAGCAGTTCTTC.

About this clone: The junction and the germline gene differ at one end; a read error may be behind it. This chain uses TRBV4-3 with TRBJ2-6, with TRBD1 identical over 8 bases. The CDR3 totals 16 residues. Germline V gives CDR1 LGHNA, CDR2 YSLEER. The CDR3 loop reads CASGQGAGSGANVLTF. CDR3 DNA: TGCGCCAGCGGCCAGGGGGCCGGGTCTGGGGCCAACGTCCTGACTTTC.

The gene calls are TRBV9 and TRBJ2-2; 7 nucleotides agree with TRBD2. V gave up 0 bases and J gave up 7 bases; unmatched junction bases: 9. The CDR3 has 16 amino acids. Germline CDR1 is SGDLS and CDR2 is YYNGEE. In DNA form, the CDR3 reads TGTGCCAGCAGCGTAGGTCCAGCGGGGCTCGTCGGGGAGCTGTTTTTT. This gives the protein CASSVGPAGLVGELFF.

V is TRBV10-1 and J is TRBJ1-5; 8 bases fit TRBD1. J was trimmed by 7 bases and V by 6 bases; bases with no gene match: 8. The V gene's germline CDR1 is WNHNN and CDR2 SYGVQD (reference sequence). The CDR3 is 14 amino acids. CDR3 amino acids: CASRADRGGQPQHF. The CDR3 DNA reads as TGCGCCAGCAGAGCAGACAGGGGCGGCCAGCCCCAGCATTTT.

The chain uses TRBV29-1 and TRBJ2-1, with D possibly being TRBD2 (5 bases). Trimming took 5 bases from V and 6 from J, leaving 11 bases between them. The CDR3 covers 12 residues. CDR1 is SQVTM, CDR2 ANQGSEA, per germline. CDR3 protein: CSVPAGFNEQFF. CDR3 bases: TGCAGCGTTCCCGCGGGCTTCAATGAGCAGTTCTTC.

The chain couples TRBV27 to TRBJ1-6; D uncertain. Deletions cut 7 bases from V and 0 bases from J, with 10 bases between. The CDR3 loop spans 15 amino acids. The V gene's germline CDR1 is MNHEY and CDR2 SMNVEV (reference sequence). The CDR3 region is CASKVGVSYNSPLHF. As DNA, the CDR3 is TGTGCCAGCAAAGTCGGGGTCTCCTATAATTCACCCCTCCACTTT.

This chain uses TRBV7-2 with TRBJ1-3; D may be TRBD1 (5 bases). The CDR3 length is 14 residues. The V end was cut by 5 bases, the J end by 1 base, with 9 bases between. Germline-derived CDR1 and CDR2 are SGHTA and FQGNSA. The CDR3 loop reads CASSPWTSGNTIYF. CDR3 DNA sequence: TGTGCCAGCAGCCCTTGGACATCTGGAAACACCATATATTTT.

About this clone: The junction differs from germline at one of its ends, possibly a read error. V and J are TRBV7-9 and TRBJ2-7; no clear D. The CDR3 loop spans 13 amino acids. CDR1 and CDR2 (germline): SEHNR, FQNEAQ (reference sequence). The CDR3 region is CASSIASVYEQYF. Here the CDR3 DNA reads TGTGCCAGCAGCATAGCATCTGTCTACGAGCAGTACTTC.

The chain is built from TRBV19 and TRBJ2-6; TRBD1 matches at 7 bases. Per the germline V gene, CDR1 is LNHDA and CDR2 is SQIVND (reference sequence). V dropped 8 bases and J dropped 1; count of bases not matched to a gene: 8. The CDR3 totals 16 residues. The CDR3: CASRNRGPSGANVLTF. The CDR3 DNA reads TGTGCCAGTCGAAACAGGGGTCCATCTGGGGCCAACGTCCTGACTTTC.

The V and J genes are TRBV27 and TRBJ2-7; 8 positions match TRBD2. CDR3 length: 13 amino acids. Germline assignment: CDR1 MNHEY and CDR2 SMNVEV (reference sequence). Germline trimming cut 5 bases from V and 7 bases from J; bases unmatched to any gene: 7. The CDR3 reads CASSPVAGSEQYF. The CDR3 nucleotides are TGTGCCAGCAGTCCCGTAGCGGGGAGTGAGCAGTACTTC.

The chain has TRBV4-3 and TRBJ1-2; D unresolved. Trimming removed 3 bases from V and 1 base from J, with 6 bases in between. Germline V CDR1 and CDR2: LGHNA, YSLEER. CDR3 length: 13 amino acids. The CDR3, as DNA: TGCGCCAGCAGCCATCGGGGTAACTATGGCTACACCTTC. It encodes CASSHRGNYGYTF.

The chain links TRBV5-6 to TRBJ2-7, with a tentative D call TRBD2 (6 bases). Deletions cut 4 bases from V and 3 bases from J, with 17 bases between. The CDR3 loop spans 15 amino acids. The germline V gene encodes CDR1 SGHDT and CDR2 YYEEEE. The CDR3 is CASSNREIPYYEQYF. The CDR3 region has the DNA TGTGCCAGCAGCAACCGGGAGATCCCCTACTACGAGCAGTACTTC. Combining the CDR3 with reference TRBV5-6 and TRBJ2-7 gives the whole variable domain DAGVTQSPTHLIKTRGQQVTLRCSPKSGHDTVSWYQQALGQGPQFIFQYYEEEERQRGNFPDRFSGHQFPNYSSELNVNALLLGDSALYLCASSNREIPYYEQYFGPGTRLTVT.

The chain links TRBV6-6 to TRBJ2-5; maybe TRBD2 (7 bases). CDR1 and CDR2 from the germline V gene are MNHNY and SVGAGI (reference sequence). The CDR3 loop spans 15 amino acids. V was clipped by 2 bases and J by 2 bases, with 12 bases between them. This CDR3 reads CASSYEGGWQETQYF. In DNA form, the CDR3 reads TGTGCCAGCAGTTACGAGGGGGGGTGGCAAGAGACCCAGTACTTC.

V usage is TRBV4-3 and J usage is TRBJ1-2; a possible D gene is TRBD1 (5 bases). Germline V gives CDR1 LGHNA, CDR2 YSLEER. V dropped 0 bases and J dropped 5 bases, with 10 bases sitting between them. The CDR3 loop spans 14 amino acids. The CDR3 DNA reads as TGCGCCAGCAGCCAAGACCTCGGGGGTTATGGCTACACCTTC. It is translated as CASSQDLGGYGYTF.

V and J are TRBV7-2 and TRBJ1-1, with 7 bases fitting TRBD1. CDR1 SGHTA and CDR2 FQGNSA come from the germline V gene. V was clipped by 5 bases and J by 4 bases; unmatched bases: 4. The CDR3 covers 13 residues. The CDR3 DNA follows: TGTGCCAGCAGCCTAGGGGGCGGCACTGAAGCTTTCTTT. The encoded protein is CASSLGGGTEAFF.

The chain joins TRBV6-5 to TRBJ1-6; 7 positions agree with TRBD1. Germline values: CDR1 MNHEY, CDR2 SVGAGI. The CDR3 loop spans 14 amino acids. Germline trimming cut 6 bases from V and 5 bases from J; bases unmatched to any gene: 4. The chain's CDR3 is CASRPDRDNSPLHF. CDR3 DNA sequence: TGTGCCAGCAGACCCGACAGGGATAATTCACCCCTCCACTTT.

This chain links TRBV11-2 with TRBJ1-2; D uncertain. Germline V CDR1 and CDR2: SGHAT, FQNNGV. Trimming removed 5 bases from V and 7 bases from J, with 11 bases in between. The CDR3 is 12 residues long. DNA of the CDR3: TGTGCCAGCAGCATGGAGGTGCGTGGCTACACCTTC. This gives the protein CASSMEVRGYTF.

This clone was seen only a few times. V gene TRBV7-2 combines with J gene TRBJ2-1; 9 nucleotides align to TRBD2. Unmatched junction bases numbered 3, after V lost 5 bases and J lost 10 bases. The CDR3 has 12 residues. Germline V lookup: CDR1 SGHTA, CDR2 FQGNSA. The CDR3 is CASSLGLAEQFF. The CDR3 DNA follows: TGTGCCAGCAGCCTCGGACTAGCGGAGCAGTTCTTC. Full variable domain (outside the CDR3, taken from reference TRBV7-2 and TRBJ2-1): GAGVSQSPSNKVTEKGKDVELRCDPISGHTALYWYRQSLGQGLEFLIYFQGNSAPDKSGLPSDRFSAERTGGSVSTLTIQRTQQEDSAVYLCASSLGLAEQFFGPGTRLTVL.

This CDR3 is CASSSWHEKLFF. CDR3 sequence (DNA): TGTGCCAGTAGTTCCTGGCATGAAAAACTGTTTTTT. The chain links TRBV19 to TRBJ1-4; D uncertain. Germline V gene data show CDR1 as LNHDA and CDR2 as SQIVND (reference sequence). The CDR3 runs to 12 residues. V lost 5 bases and J 6 bases, leaving 7 bases between the germline ends.